This entry concerns a single T cell receptor beta chain. The protocol was immunoSEQ multiplex PCR, while the TCRdb copy is restricted to in-frame clones and leaves out a portion. The sample has roughly 40,000 clones; about nine tenths are singletons. These data originate in a study of blood T cell repertoires in COVID-19. About the research overall: The cDNA or gDNA used as material had been derived from T cells, B-cell-depleted T cells, or PBMCs.

The CDR3 runs 15 residues. Looked up from germline, CDR1 is SGDLS and CDR2 is YYNGEE. With V trimmed by 0 bases and J by 1 base, 1 base remained unmatched. This chain links TRBV9 with TRBJ1-3; 7 positions match TRBD1. The TCR comes from a man aged 65-85 years with acute or convalescent COVID-19. The sample consisted of peripheral blood. The CDR3 DNA is TGTGCCAGCAGCGTAGAGGGGGCGTCTGGAAACACCATATATTTT. This gives the protein CASSVEGASGNTIYF.